This entry lists 7 T cell receptor beta chains sequenced from one sample in a study of cytomegalovirus exposure and HLA in healthy donors. In the PCR, 60 Vbeta and 13 Jbeta primers were used. Clones were read by immunoSEQ multiplex PCR, and TCRdb kept only the in-frame ones, dropping some. The table records about 72,000 clones, approximately 78% of them present only once. The sequencing sample was made of PBMCs. The receptors shown here come from a young man in good health and CMV-seronegative.

The chain carries TRBV5-6 and TRBJ2-7; 9 bases match TRBD1. Germline V gene data show CDR1 as SGHDT and CDR2 as YYEEEE. The V segment lost 1 base and the J segment 2 bases; nucleotides outside the gene matches: 13. This CDR3 is 18 amino acids long. The CDR3 is CASSLNLGTGKGTYEQYF. The CDR3 DNA sequence: TGTGCCAGCAGCTTGAACCTTGGGACAGGGAAGGGTACCTACGAGCAGTACTTC.

This chain connects TRBV9 to TRBJ1-4; TRBD1 matches at 8 bases. The ends lost 0 bases at V and 0 bases at J; junction bases unmatched: 4. The CDR3 runs 17 residues. Germline CDR1 reads SGDLS; CDR2 reads YYNGEE. CDR3 loop: CASSVGTGIATNEKLFF. The CDR3, as DNA: TGTGCCAGCAGCGTAGGGACAGGGATTGCAACTAATGAAAAACTGTTTTTT.

The rearrangement joins TRBV28 to TRBJ2-7, with 11 positions matching TRBD2. The CDR3 consists of 13 residues. Unmatched junction bases numbered 3, after V lost 6 bases and J lost 5 bases. Germline CDR1 is MDHEN and CDR2 is SYDVKM. The CDR3 DNA follows: TGTGCCAGCAGACTAGCGGGAGTGAACGAGCAGTACTTC. Protein: CASRLAGVNEQYF.

The chain combines TRBV7-2 with TRBJ1-1; D gene uncertain. Germline assignment: CDR1 SGHTA and CDR2 FQGNSA. V was shortened by 5 bases and J by 1 base, with 17 bases between the two germline ends. This CDR3 has 16 residues. The CDR3 DNA is TGTGCCAGCAGCCCTAAGCTTAGAACAGAGAACACTGAAGCTTTCTTT. Amino acids: CASSPKLRTENTEAFF. The full variable domain, in which reference TRBV7-2 and TRBJ1-1 provide the parts outside the CDR3, is GAGVSQSPSNKVTEKGKDVELRCDPISGHTALYWYRQSLGQGLEFLIYFQGNSAPDKSGLPSDRFSAERTGGSVSTLTIQRTQQEDSAVYLCASSPKLRTENTEAFFGQGTRLTVV.

This clone was seen a handful of times. V usage is TRBV28 and J usage is TRBJ2-4; weak D call: TRBD2 (5 bases). From germline, CDR1 is MDHEN and CDR2 SYDVKM. The ends were cut back, 2 bases at V and 11 bases at J, with 7 bases in the middle. The CDR3 loop spans 11 amino acids. CDR3 coding DNA: TGTGCCAGCAGTTTAAAGGAGGTTCAGTACTTC. Protein product: CASSLKEVQYF.

This sequence joins TRBV15 and TRBJ1-2; TRBD1 might be the D (5 bases). Trimming shortened V by 0 bases and J by 3 bases, and 11 bases separated the two germline ends. Germline lookup yields CDR1 LNHNV and CDR2 YYDKDF (reference sequence). CDR3 length: 15 amino acids. CDR3 nucleotides: TGTGCCACCAGCAGAGATAGTCAGGGCCACTATGGCTACACCTTC. Translating it yields CATSRDSQGHYGYTF.

The chain has TRBV5-1 and TRBJ2-1; 9 bases match TRBD1. This CDR3 spans 15 amino acids. Losses at the gene ends were 3 bases for V and 1 base for J; bases not matched to a gene: 2. In germline, CDR1 is SGHRS, CDR2 YFSETQ. The CDR3 loop is CASSYGTGSYNEQFF. The CDR3 DNA follows: TGCGCCAGCAGCTACGGGACAGGGTCCTACAATGAGCAGTTCTTC.